Presented here are 29 T cell receptor beta chains from one specimen sequenced in a study of cytomegalovirus exposure and HLA in healthy donors. The PCR employed 60 Vbeta primers together with 13 Jbeta primers. Only in-frame clones appear in the TCRdb table, and some are missing; sequencing was by immunoSEQ multiplex PCR. The profile shows 200,000 to 250,000 clones, around 81% of them singletons. The sequenced sample was PBMCs. The receptors were sampled from a woman aged 55-70 years in good health and CMV-seropositive.

The CDR3 DNA sequence: TGCGCCAGCAGCCCCCAACTAGCGGGGAAACTCACAGATACGCAGTATTTT. Translated, it gives CASSPQLAGKLTDTQYF. The chain uses TRBV5-1 and TRBJ2-3; 10 bases are shared with TRBD2. Trimming cost V 4 bases and J 2 bases; bases outside gene matches: 10. The CDR3 covers 17 residues. Germline V gene sequence: CDR1 SGHRS, CDR2 YFSETQ.

This clone was seen just once. This chain links TRBV15 with TRBJ1-2; a possible D gene is TRBD1 (5 bases). Germline CDR1 is LNHNV and CDR2 is YYDKDF (reference sequence). There are 16 residues in the CDR3. V was trimmed by 1 base and J by 7 bases, leaving 19 bases between them. CDR3 region: CATSRVGASPYGGYTF. CDR3 DNA sequence: TGTGCCACCAGCAGAGTAGGGGCCAGTCCCTATGGTGGCTACACCTTC.

The genes are TRBV16 and TRBJ2-7; possibly TRBD1 for D (6 bases). This CDR3 is 13 amino acids long. Germline V gene sequence: CDR1 KGHSY, CDR2 FQNENV. With 3 bases removed from V and 7 bases from J, the gap between germline ends came to 13 bases. The CDR3 here is CASSQIQGGEQYF. CDR3 nucleotide sequence: TGTGCCAGCAGCCAGATACAGGGTGGGGAGCAGTACTTC.

The rearrangement joins TRBV18 to TRBJ1-2; 7 nucleotides agree with TRBD1. This CDR3 has 15 amino acids. Germline V lookup: CDR1 KGHSH, CDR2 LQKENI. V lost 3 bases and J lost 4; bases outside the gene matches: 8. CDR3 protein: CASSPRQGELYGYTF. DNA of the CDR3: TGTGCCAGCTCACCGAGACAGGGAGAACTCTATGGCTACACCTTC. The full variable domain, in which reference TRBV18 and TRBJ1-2 provide the parts outside the CDR3, is NAGVMQNPRHLVRRRGQEARLRCSPMKGHSHVYWYRQLPEEGLKFMVYLQKENIIDESGMPKERFSAEFPKEGPSILRIQQVVRGDSAAYFCASSPRQGELYGYTFGSGTRLTVV.

The chain joins TRBV2 to TRBJ1-5; D perhaps matches TRBD1 (5 bases). Germline CDR1 SNHLY, CDR2 FYNNEI. Trimming took off 3 bases at V and 6 bases at J, with 9 bases between the two ends. There are 13 residues in the CDR3. The CDR3 sequence is CASSEGRGQPQHF. The CDR3 region has the DNA TGTGCCAGCAGTGAGGGGAGGGGTCAGCCCCAGCATTTT.

This clone was recorded only once. The rearrangement uses TRBV19 and TRBJ1-5; no firm D call. Trimming cost V 6 bases and J 3 bases, with 9 bases left between them. The CDR3 is 13 residues long. Germline values: CDR1 LNHDA, CDR2 SQIVND (reference sequence). This chain's CDR3 is CASRRADNQPQHF. The CDR3 nucleotides read TGTGCCAGTAGGAGGGCAGACAATCAGCCCCAGCATTTT. Using reference TRBV19 and TRBJ1-5 for the parts outside the CDR3, the full variable domain is DGGITQSPKYLFRKEGQNVTLSCEQNLNHDAMYWYRQDPGQGLRLIYYSQIVNDFQKGDIAEGYSVSREKKESFPLTVTSAQKNPTAFYLCASRRADNQPQHFGDGTRLSIL.

The chain employs TRBV6-5 and TRBJ1-1, with 7 nucleotides matching TRBD1. The V and J ends lost 6 bases and 11 bases, in that order; junction bases with no gene match: 12. The CDR3 spans 13 residues. The germline V gene has CDR1 MNHEY and CDR2 SVGAGI. CDR3 in amino acids: CASSLSTGMRAFF. The DNA of the CDR3 is TGTGCCAGCAGCCTATCGACAGGGATGAGGGCTTTCTTT.

The J gene is TRBJ1-5, the V gene TRBV6-1, with D uncertain. The CDR3 is 14 residues long. V lost 1 base, J lost 4 bases, and 8 bases lay in between. Germline V gene sequence: CDR1 MNHNS, CDR2 SASEGT. CDR3 region: CASSEGETNQPQHF. As DNA, the CDR3 is TGTGCCAGCAGTGAAGGAGAAACGAATCAGCCCCAGCATTTT.

The rearrangement uses TRBV7-6 and TRBJ2-3; the D is unclear. V was clipped by 2 bases and J by 4 bases, with 10 bases between them. In germline, CDR1 is SGHVS, CDR2 FNYEAQ. CDR3 length equals 14 residues. The CDR3 nucleotides read TGTGCCAGCAGCTTATCCCCCAGGTCAGATACGCAGTATTTT. Translation: CASSLSPRSDTQYF.

The chain combines TRBV7-3 with TRBJ2-2; 10 positions agree with TRBD2. The germline CDR1 and CDR2 sequences are SGHTA and FQGTGA. Trimming at V came to 6 bases and at J to 4 bases, leaving 5 bases not matched to a gene. The CDR3 sequence is 15 residues long. CDR3 DNA sequence: TGTGCCAGCAGGCTAGCGGGGGATTTCACCGGGGAGCTGTTTTTT. Translating gives CASRLAGDFTGELFF.

The genes are TRBV11-2 and TRBJ1-1; a weak D match, TRBD1 (6 bases). CDR3 size: 15 residues. The V gene lost 1 base and the J gene lost 4 bases, with 13 bases spanning the gap. Germline CDR1 SGHAT, CDR2 FQNNGV. The CDR3 DNA follows: TGTGCCAGCAGCTTAGCTCCTTTAGGGGGCACTGAAGCTTTCTTT. Translated: CASSLAPLGGTEAFF.

The gene calls are TRBV5-4 and TRBJ1-3; D uncertain. CDR3 length: 15 residues. Trimming took off 1 base at V and 0 bases at J, with 8 bases between the two ends. The germline V gene encodes CDR1 SGHNT and CDR2 YYREEE (reference sequence). The CDR3 DNA sequence: TGTGCCAGCAGCTTGTGGGCAGCCTCTGGAAACACCATATATTTT. Protein product: CASSLWAASGNTIYF. The complete variable domain, with remaining parts taken from reference TRBV5-4 and TRBJ1-3, reads ETGVTQSPTHLIKTRGQQVTLRCSSQSGHNTVSWYQQALGQGPQFIFQYYREEENGRGNFPPRFSGLQFPNYSSELNVNALELDDSALYLCASSLWAASGNTIYFGEGSWLTVV.

Written as DNA, the CDR3 is TGTGCCAGCAGCGTAGGAGTTGGACAGGGGGCAGATACGCAGTATTTT. Its translation: CASSVGVGQGADTQYF. The genes are TRBV9 and TRBJ2-3, with 10 positions matching TRBD1. The CDR3 runs to 16 residues. The V gene end was trimmed by 0 bases and the J gene end by 4 bases; junction bases not matched to a gene: 5. From germline, CDR1 is SGDLS and CDR2 YYNGEE.

This clone was picked up many times. The chain combines TRBV7-9 with TRBJ2-1; TRBD2 matches at 12 bases. Trimming at V came to 1 base and at J to 5 bases, leaving 9 bases not matched to a gene. Looked up from germline, CDR1 is SEHNR and CDR2 is FQNEAQ (reference sequence). CDR3 length equals 18 residues. The CDR3 is CASSLGLAGATAHNEQFF. CDR3 bases: TGTGCCAGCAGCTTAGGACTAGCGGGGGCTACAGCCCACAATGAGCAGTTCTTC. Using reference TRBV7-9 and TRBJ2-1 for the parts outside the CDR3, the full variable domain is DTGVSQNPRHKITKRGQNVTFRCDPISEHNRLYWYRQTLGQGPEFLTYFQNEAQLEKSRLLSDRFSAERPKGSFSTLEIQRTEQGDSAMYLCASSLGLAGATAHNEQFFGPGTRLTVL.

The sample holds a few counts of this clone. This chain joins TRBV9 and TRBJ2-1; TRBD1 is a possible D gene (5 bases). The germline V gene has CDR1 SGDLS and CDR2 YYNGEE. The V and J ends lost 0 bases and 9 bases respectively, with 13 bases between them. The CDR3 consists of 14 residues. The chain's CDR3 is CASSVAQGTTEQFF. The CDR3 nucleotides are TGTGCCAGCAGCGTAGCTCAGGGTACGACTGAGCAGTTCTTC.

V is TRBV10-3 and J is TRBJ2-3; 10 positions agree with TRBD2. CDR1 and CDR2 from the germline V gene are ENHRY and SYGVKD. J was trimmed by 3 bases and V by 7 bases; bases with no gene match: 4. There are 14 residues in the CDR3. As DNA, the CDR3 is TGTGCCATCACCACTAGCGGGGCGACAGATACGCAGTATTTT. It translates to CAITTSGATDTQYF.

The chain recombines TRBV15 with TRBJ2-2; perhaps TRBD1 as D (6 bases). Trimming pared 5 bases from V and 0 bases from J, leaving 10 bases between. The CDR3 is 15 amino acids. Germline CDR1 LNHNV, CDR2 YYDKDF (reference sequence). CDR3 in DNA: TGTGCCACCAGCCTTGACAGGTCGAACACCGGGGAGCTGTTTTTT. It codes for CATSLDRSNTGELFF.

This clone was picked up a small number of times. The chain combines TRBV9 with TRBJ1-3; D is uncertain. CDR3 length: 14 amino acids. V was cut by 2 bases and J by 7 bases, with 13 bases left in between. Germline V gene lookup returns CDR1 SGDLS and CDR2 YYNGEE. The CDR3 sequence: CASSVGGTENTIYF. The CDR3, as DNA: TGTGCCAGCAGCGTCGGTGGCACGGAGAACACCATATATTTT.

The chain joins TRBV25-1 to TRBJ1-1, with unresolved D. The CDR3 contains 14 residues. Trimming left V 3 bases short and J 0 bases short, with 8 bases between. The germline gives CDR1 MGHDK, CDR2 SYGVNS. CDR3 protein: CASSDPNMNTEAFF. The CDR3 nucleotides read TGTGCCAGCAGTGACCCGAACATGAACACTGAAGCTTTCTTT. The full variable domain, with the rest looked up from reference TRBV25-1 and TRBJ1-1, is EADIYQTPRYLVIGTGKKITLECSQTMGHDKMYWYQQDPGMELHLIHYSYGVNSTEKGDLSSESTVSRIRTEHFPLTLESARPSHTSQYLCASSDPNMNTEAFFGQGTRLTVV.

The chain joins TRBV11-3 to TRBJ2-3; 10 bases line up with TRBD2. The V gene end was trimmed by 5 bases and the J gene end by 1 base; junction bases not matched to a gene: 3. The CDR3 length is 15 residues. Looked up from germline, CDR1 is SGHNT and CDR2 is YENEEA. This chain's CDR3 is CASSHGTSGTDTQYF. In DNA form, the CDR3 reads TGTGCCAGCAGCCACGGGACTAGCGGCACAGATACGCAGTATTTT.

The rearrangement joins TRBV6-5 to TRBJ1-2, with D perhaps matching TRBD1 (5 bases). The CDR3 covers 15 residues. The V gene's germline CDR1 is MNHEY and CDR2 SVGAGI. Trimming stripped 6 bases from V and 5 bases from J, with 19 bases between. Here the CDR3 reads CASSPLKGLRYGYTF. DNA for the CDR3: TGTGCCAGCAGCCCCCTTAAGGGGCTTAGATATGGCTACACCTTC.

This chain uses TRBV18 with TRBJ2-1; 11 nucleotides align to TRBD2. The germline V gene has CDR1 KGHSH and CDR2 LQKENI. The CDR3 extends over 17 amino acids. V gave up 3 bases and J gave up 6 bases; unmatched junction bases: 10. This chain's CDR3 is CASSPYLAGGQGNEQFF. For the CDR3, the DNA is TGTGCCAGCTCACCCTATCTAGCGGGAGGACAAGGCAATGAGCAGTTCTTC.

The rearrangement joins TRBV6-5 to TRBJ2-5; the D gene is possibly TRBD1 (5 bases). Deletions cut 8 bases from V and 3 bases from J, with 10 bases between. Germline CDR1 is MNHEY and CDR2 is SVGAGI. The CDR3 sequence is 12 residues long. CDR3 sequence: CASLGREETQYF. The DNA for the CDR3 is TGTGCCAGCTTGGGCAGGGAAGAGACCCAGTACTTC.

The J gene is TRBJ1-3, the V gene TRBV27, with TRBD1 as a possible D gene (5 bases). V lost 0 bases and J lost 4, with 10 bases in between. The germline CDR1 and CDR2 sequences are MNHEY and SMNVEV (reference sequence). The CDR3 is 15 residues long. The DNA of the CDR3 is TGTGCCAGCAGTTTATCGTTGGGACTCGGAAACACCATATATTTT. Protein product: CASSLSLGLGNTIYF.

The gene calls are TRBV5-1 and TRBJ2-2; 10 bases are a match to TRBD2. After removal of 4 bases from V and 4 bases from J, the junction contained 7 bases not matched to a gene. Germline assignment: CDR1 SGHRS and CDR2 YFSETQ. This CDR3 region has 16 residues. Here the CDR3 reads CASSGSAGGPTGELFF. The CDR3 nucleotides are TGCGCCAGCAGCGGCTCAGCGGGAGGGCCCACCGGGGAGCTGTTTTTT.

In its sample, this clone was seen once. The sample carries other DNA sequences with the same CDR3. This chain connects TRBV9 to TRBJ2-3, with D possibly matching TRBD1 (5 bases). CDR3 length equals 14 residues. The germline V gene has CDR1 SGDLS and CDR2 YYNGEE. The germline V and J ends were trimmed by 0 bases and 3 bases, with 8 bases remaining between them. CDR3 sequence (DNA): TGTGCCAGCAGCGTAGATCAGGGAACAGATACGCAGTATTTT. It specifies CASSVDQGTDTQYF.

This chain uses TRBV7-9 with TRBJ2-5; TRBD2 matches 10 bases. The J call is in doubt because the DNA end fits TRBJ2-7 better. Per the germline V gene, CDR1 is SEHNR and CDR2 is FQNEAQ (reference sequence). The CDR3 covers 15 residues. CDR3 in DNA: TGTGCCAGCAGCCCTAGCGGGGGAAGCTCCTACGAGCAGTACTTC. This codes for CASSPSGGSSYEQYF.

The rearrangement links TRBV5-1 to TRBJ1-5; D is unclear. CDR1 SGHRS and CDR2 YFSETQ come from the germline V gene. V was cut by 0 bases and J by 2 bases, with 9 bases left in between. This CDR3 is built from 15 residues. The CDR3 protein is CASSLVSGGNQPQHF. In DNA, the CDR3 is TGCGCCAGCAGCTTGGTATCCGGGGGCAATCAGCCCCAGCATTTT. The variable domain in full, with the rest retrieved from reference TRBV5-1 and TRBJ1-5, is KAGVTQTPRYLIKTRGQQVTLSCSPISGHRSVSWYQQTPGQGLQFLFEYFSETQRNKGNFPGRFSGRQFSNSRSEMNVSTLELGDSALYLCASSLVSGGNQPQHFGDGTRLSIL.

This sequence joins TRBV9 and TRBJ1-1; 10 bases align to TRBD1. CDR1 is SGDLS, CDR2 YYNGEE, per germline. The CDR3 is made up of 15 amino acids. Trimming at V came to 0 bases and at J to 2 bases, leaving 1 base not matched to a gene. As DNA, the CDR3 is TGTGCCAGCAGCGTAGGACAGGGGGCCAACACTGAAGCTTTCTTT. Amino acid sequence: CASSVGQGANTEAFF.